Listed here is a single TCR beta chain. The antigen is unknown. This sample stems from a study of T cell responses to AZD1222 COVID-19 vaccine. Study-wide results and limits: The study found vaccine-associated CD4 TCRs spanning spike, dominant at 160-218 and 743-854. Possibly, clonal diversity was underestimated; donors were largely white British and included more females.

The CDR3 length is 12 residues. Germline CDR1 reads SGDLS; CDR2 reads YYNGEE. V was clipped by 0 bases and J by 7 bases, with 7 bases between them. Produced via immunoSEQ multiplex PCR; TCRdb's table is partial and in-frame only. The sample lists around 130,000 clones, over 75% seen once, with around 19% in the top ten. The clonotype was recovered from an adult in good health. This sample comprised peripheral blood, obtained on day 0 of MenACWY control vaccination. The chain couples TRBV9 to TRBJ1-1; no reliable D call. For the CDR3, the DNA is TGTGCCAGCAGCGTAGAACAGTATGAAGCTTTCTTT. This sequence encodes CASSVEQYEAFF.